The 18 T cell receptor beta chains listed next were all sequenced from one sample in a study of T cell responses to AZD1222 COVID-19 vaccine. The assay was immunoSEQ multiplex PCR, and TCRdb's table has in-frame clones only and misses some. The data show roughly 120,000 clones, with roughly 84% seen just once and around a tenth held by the top ten. Material: peripheral blood, obtained on day 0 of AZD1222 vaccination. Receptors were obtained from an adult in good health.

This chain connects TRBV19 to TRBJ1-5, with 7 bases that match TRBD1. CDR1 is LNHDA, CDR2 SQIVND, per germline (reference sequence). The CDR3 is 13 residues long. J gave up 5 bases and V 5 bases, and 3 bases lay outside the gene matches. CDR3: CASSWDSHQPQHF. For the CDR3, the DNA is TGTGCCAGTAGTTGGGACAGCCATCAGCCCCAGCATTTT.

The chain is built from TRBV20-1 and TRBJ2-5; 7 positions agree with TRBD2. From germline, CDR1 is DFQATT and CDR2 SNEGSKA (reference sequence). The V and J ends lost 8 bases and 5 bases, in that order; junction bases with no gene match: 5. This CDR3 is built from 11 residues. This CDR3 is CSTGEGETQYF. The CDR3 DNA sequence: TGCAGTACCGGGGAGGGGGAGACCCAGTACTTC.

This clone was seen only once. The V gene is TRBV5-6, the J gene TRBJ2-7; 9 nucleotides agree with TRBD1. There are 15 residues in the CDR3. The J segment lost 4 bases and the V segment lost 5 bases, leaving 10 bases of the junction unmatched. The germline CDR1 and CDR2 sequences are SGHDT and YYEEEE. CDR3 residues: CASRRDRAGRYEQYF. The DNA for the CDR3 is TGTGCCAGCAGGCGGGACAGGGCGGGCCGGTACGAGCAGTACTTC.

J is TRBJ2-7 and V is TRBV6-5; TRBD2 is a possible D gene (5 bases). The CDR3 is 14 amino acids. The V and J ends lost 8 bases and 3 bases respectively, with 17 bases between them. Germline V lookup: CDR1 MNHEY, CDR2 SVGAGI. Here the CDR3 reads CASEITDRGYEQYF. The CDR3 DNA is TGTGCCAGCGAGATAACCGACCGGGGCTACGAGCAGTACTTC.

The chain is built from TRBV6-2 or TRBV6-3 and TRBJ1-1; possible D gene TRBD1, 6 bases. Trimming stripped 2 bases from V and 8 bases from J, with 12 bases between. CDR3 size: 13 residues. The germline CDR1 and CDR2 sequences are MNHEY and SVGEGT. CDR3 sequence (DNA): TGTGCCAGCAGTTACCGGGGGCTTGGCGAAGCTTTCTTT. Translated: CASSYRGLGEAFF.

The CDR3 DNA sequence: TGTGCCAGCAGCCAAAACAGTGGGAAACCCCTCCACTTT. It codes for CASSQNSGKPLHF. V is TRBV3-1 (or the pseudogene TRBV3-2) and J is TRBJ1-6; D gene ambiguous. Germline values: CDR1 LGHDT, CDR2 YNNKEL (reference sequence). Deletions cut 2 bases from V and 12 bases from J, with 11 bases between. The length of the CDR3 is 13 residues.

V gene TRBV11-3 combines with J gene TRBJ2-2; D may be TRBD1 or TRBD2 (5 bases each). CDR3 length: 15 amino acids. V lost 1 base to trimming and J lost 5 bases, with 11 bases between them. Per germline, CDR1 SGHNT and CDR2 YENEEA. For the CDR3, the DNA is TGTGCCAGCAGCTTAGGGGGGAAGAGAACCGGGGAGCTGTTTTTT. It specifies CASSLGGKRTGELFF.

The V call is TRBV29-1, the J call TRBJ1-2; D uncertain. Germline V lookup: CDR1 SQVTM, CDR2 ANQGSEA. The CDR3 is made up of 12 amino acids. The V and J ends lost 7 bases and 3 bases respectively, with 12 bases between them. Here the CDR3 reads CSATSTHYGYTF. The CDR3 nucleotides read TGCAGCGCTACTTCAACACACTATGGCTACACCTTC.

The V call is TRBV5-1, the J call TRBJ2-1, with unresolved D. Germline V gives CDR1 SGHRS, CDR2 YFSETQ. V was clipped by 5 bases and J by 0 bases, with 6 bases between them. The CDR3 covers 13 residues. CDR3 sequence (DNA): TGCGCCAGCAGTCTCGGCTCCTACAATGAGCAGTTCTTC. Amino acids: CASSLGSYNEQFF.

V usage is TRBV5-1 and J usage is TRBJ2-7; D call uncertain. The CDR3 covers 12 residues. CDR1 SGHRS and CDR2 YFSETQ come from the germline V gene. V was cut by 1 base and J by 7 bases, with 9 bases left in between. CDR3 nucleotides: TGCGCCAGCAGCTTGATCTTGGGAGAGCAGTACTTC. This encodes CASSLILGEQYF.

The rearrangement joins TRBV4-3 to TRBJ2-7; TRBD2 matches at 7 bases. The J segment lost 9 bases and the V segment lost 4 bases, leaving 15 bases of the junction unmatched. The CDR3 totals 15 residues. Germline V gene data show CDR1 as LGHNA and CDR2 as YSLEER. The DNA of the CDR3 is TGCGCCAGCAGCCGGGACTACACGGGAGCGGTACGGCAGTACTTC. This codes for CASSRDYTGAVRQYF.

This clone was detected once. The gene calls are TRBV6-1 and TRBJ2-4; 16 bases are shared with TRBD2. Germline CDR1 and CDR2: MNHNS and SASEGT. V lost 4 bases to trimming and J lost 0 bases; unmatched junction nucleotides: 6. This CDR3 is 19 amino acids long. The CDR3 protein is CASSGGTSGGGLAKNIQYF. The CDR3 DNA reads TGTGCCAGCAGTGGAGGGACTAGCGGGGGGGGTCTAGCCAAAAACATTCAGTACTTC.

J is TRBJ2-2 and V is TRBV7-3; D is uncertain. Germline loops: CDR1 SGHTA, CDR2 FQGTGA. CDR3 length: 14 amino acids. V lost 5 bases, J lost 7 bases, and 14 bases lay in between. CDR3 in amino acids: CASSPLGVGGELFF. CDR3 in DNA: TGTGCCAGCAGCCCTCTAGGAGTGGGCGGGGAGCTGTTTTTT.

The chain is built from TRBV7-2 and TRBJ1-6; 9 nucleotides line up with TRBD1. Germline V gives CDR1 SGHTA, CDR2 FQGNSA. The CDR3 length is 13 residues. J lost 10 bases, V lost 6 bases, and 4 bases had no gene match. The DNA of the CDR3 is TGTGCCAGCAGGGGACAGGGTCAATCACCCCTCCACTTT. The encoded protein is CASRGQGQSPLHF.

This clone was seen only once. The chain carries TRBV19 and TRBJ2-3; D not resolved. This CDR3 has 12 residues. The germline V gene has CDR1 LNHDA and CDR2 SQIVND (reference sequence). V was clipped by 3 bases and J by 6 bases, with 7 bases between them. The CDR3 DNA is TGTGCCAGTAGTATCGACTGGGATACGCAGTATTTT. Its protein product is CASSIDWDTQYF.

This chain connects TRBV3-1 (or the pseudogene TRBV3-2) to TRBJ2-5; D not resolved. There are 14 residues in the CDR3. Germline V gene lookup returns CDR1 LGHDT and CDR2 YNNKEL (reference sequence). Trimming pared 0 bases from V and 7 bases from J, leaving 12 bases between. In DNA, the CDR3 is TGTGCCAGCAGCCAAGAGTGGGCACCCGGGACCCAGTACTTC. Its translation is CASSQEWAPGTQYF.

The chain recombines TRBV5-4 with TRBJ2-6, with D uncertain. Germline CDR1 reads SGHNT; CDR2 reads YYREEE (reference sequence). Trimming took off 3 bases at V and 0 bases at J, with 10 bases between the two ends. The CDR3 consists of 16 residues. CDR3 sequence (DNA): TGTGCCAGCAGCTCCACTCGCCACTCTGGGGCCAACGTCCTGACTTTC. This gives the protein CASSSTRHSGANVLTF.

The genes are TRBV5-5 and TRBJ1-2; D is possibly TRBD1 (5 bases). CDR3 length: 15 amino acids. V shed 0 bases and J shed 9 bases, with 18 bases lying between them. Germline values: CDR1 SGHKS, CDR2 YYEKEE (reference sequence). Written as DNA, the CDR3 is TGTGCCAGCAGCTTGGGGCGTGCGGGGCCCTTACGCTACACCTTC. It is translated as CASSLGRAGPLRYTF. Variable domain in full (rest from reference TRBV5-5 and TRBJ1-2): DAGVTQSPTHLIKTRGQQVTLRCSPISGHKSVSWYQQVLGQGPQFIFQYYEKEERGRGNFPDRFSARQFPNYSSELNVNALLLGDSALYLCASSLGRAGPLRYTFGSGTRLTVV.